Below, one TCR beta chain is given with its context. Its target is unknown. Libraries were prepared by immunoSEQ multiplex PCR; TCRdb keeps only in-frame clonotypes and omits some of them. This sample has approximately 1.5 million clones; roughly 98.5% occur once, and the top ten carry approximately 0.4%. Every donor, a Caucasian adult, lived in Nashville, Tennessee. This sample is drawn from a study of shared clonotypes between healthy human individuals. Across the study: A few men and two women, aged 18 to 49, were donors.

Points from the study as a whole: Larger estimated richness was generally seen in naive subsets than in memory subsets.

This CDR3 has 14 residues. V lost 5 bases and J lost 1; bases outside the gene matches: 3. Germline V gene data show CDR1 as WNHNN and CDR2 as SYGVQD (reference sequence). The genes are TRBV10-1 and TRBJ2-5; 8 bases match TRBD2. This receptor was taken from a young man in good health. The sample was naive CD4+ T cells sorted from blood. This sample's subset: CD45RA+ positively selected. In DNA form, the CDR3 reads TGCGCCAGCAGTTCCGGGACTAGCCAAGAGACCCAGTACTTC. Translating gives CASSSGTSQETQYF.